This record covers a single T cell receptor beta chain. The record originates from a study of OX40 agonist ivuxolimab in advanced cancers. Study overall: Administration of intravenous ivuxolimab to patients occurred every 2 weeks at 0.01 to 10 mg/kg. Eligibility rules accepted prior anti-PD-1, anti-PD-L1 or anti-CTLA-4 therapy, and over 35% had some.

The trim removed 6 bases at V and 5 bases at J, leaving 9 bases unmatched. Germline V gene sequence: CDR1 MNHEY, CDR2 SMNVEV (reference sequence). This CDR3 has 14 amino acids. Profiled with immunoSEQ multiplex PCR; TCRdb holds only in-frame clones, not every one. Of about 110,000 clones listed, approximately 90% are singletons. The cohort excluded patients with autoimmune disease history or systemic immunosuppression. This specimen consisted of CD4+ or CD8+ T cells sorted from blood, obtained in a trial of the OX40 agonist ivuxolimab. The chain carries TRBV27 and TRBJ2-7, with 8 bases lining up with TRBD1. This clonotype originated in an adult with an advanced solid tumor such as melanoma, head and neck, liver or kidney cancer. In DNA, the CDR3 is TGTGCCAGCAGATCCAGGGGGCTTCGCCACGAGCAGTACTTC. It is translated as CASRSRGLRHEQYF.